A single sample is the source of the 12 T cell receptor beta chains below, sequenced in a study of T-cell memory formation after mild COVID-19. Each CDR3 protein is one row after TCRdb ran MiXCR on the 5' RACE reads. The sample carries about 470,000 distinct CDR3 sequences, around 27% recorded once. Sequenced input: PBMCs or a T cell subset sorted from them (not recorded which). These receptor sequences come from an adult woman who had mild COVID-19 (a few samples of this study predate the infection). Cell type and time point are not known.

The chain couples TRBV24-1 to TRBJ2-2; D assignment may be TRBD1 or TRBD2 (6 bases each). The CDR3 has 17 amino acids. Deletions cut 2 bases from V and 4 bases from J, with 16 bases between. Germline lookup yields CDR1 KGHDR and CDR2 SFDVKD. The CDR3 sequence: CATSDSGSRGVTGELFF. CDR3 nucleotide sequence: TGTGCCACCAGTGATTCCGGGAGCAGGGGAGTCACCGGGGAGCTGTTTTTT.

CDR3 sequence (DNA): TGTGCCAGCAGCATCCACACCTCGGACTATAGCAATCAGCCCCAGCATTTT. This gives the protein CASSIHTSDYSNQPQHF. This chain joins TRBV7-9 and TRBJ1-5; no firm D call. CDR3 length: 17 amino acids. In germline, CDR1 is SEHNR, CDR2 FQNEAQ (reference sequence). Trimming took off 5 bases at V and 0 bases at J, with 17 bases between the two ends.

This clonotype was seen only once. The chain employs TRBV7-8 and TRBJ1-4; TRBD1 matches at 8 bases. The CDR3 runs 14 residues. Trimming removed 6 bases from V and 8 bases from J; junction bases left unmatched: 8. Germline lookup yields CDR1 SGHVS and CDR2 FQNEAQ. The CDR3 loop reads CASRYGTGKEKLFF. DNA for the CDR3: TGTGCCAGCAGATACGGGACAGGAAAGGAAAAACTGTTTTTT.

This clonotype was seen only a few times. The chain couples TRBV20-1 to TRBJ2-3; perhaps TRBD1 as D (5 bases). In germline, CDR1 is DFQATT, CDR2 SNEGSKA (reference sequence). V was clipped by 3 bases and J by 2 bases, with 9 bases between them. The CDR3 has 13 residues. CDR3 residues: CSARGLFTDTQYF. The CDR3 nucleotides read TGCAGTGCTAGGGGGCTCTTCACAGATACGCAGTATTTT.

This clonotype was picked up a small number of times. The CDR3 sequence: CASSLAGAGYNEQFF. The CDR3 DNA is TGTGCCAGCAGCCTAGCGGGAGCCGGATACAATGAGCAGTTCTTC. The J gene is TRBJ2-1, the V gene TRBV3-1, with TRBD2 matching over 9 bases. Germline CDR1 and CDR2: LGHDT and YNNKEL (reference sequence). CDR3 length: 15 residues. V was pared by 4 bases and J by 4 bases, with 5 bases of the junction left unmatched.

This clonotype was counted between two and nine times. This rearrangement joins TRBV5-6 to TRBJ2-7, with 11 bases identical to TRBD1. Unmatched junction bases numbered 4, after V lost 5 bases and J lost 3 bases. The CDR3 has 14 residues. Germline lookup yields CDR1 SGHDT and CDR2 YYEEEE. The DNA of the CDR3 is TGTGCCAGCAGTGGGGACAGGGGGGTCTACGAGCAGTACTTC. It translates to CASSGDRGVYEQYF.

This clonotype occurred many times. This chain joins TRBV9 and TRBJ2-5; 10 bases fit TRBD2. Germline V gene data show CDR1 as SGDLS and CDR2 as YYNGEE. The CDR3 runs 14 residues. The V segment lost 4 bases and the J segment 2 bases; nucleotides outside the gene matches: 2. CDR3 protein: CASSSSGGQETQYF. DNA for the CDR3: TGTGCCAGCAGCTCTAGCGGGGGACAAGAGACCCAGTACTTC.

The chain recombines TRBV6-2 or TRBV6-3 with TRBJ2-7; 9 positions agree with TRBD1. Germline V gene data show CDR1 as MNHEY and CDR2 as SVGEGT. With V trimmed by 6 bases and J by 5 bases, 11 bases remained unmatched. The CDR3 covers 15 residues. The CDR3 is CASRLLWDRVHEQYF. The CDR3 region has the DNA TGTGCCAGCAGATTACTCTGGGACAGGGTCCACGAGCAGTACTTC.

V gene TRBV7-6 combines with J gene TRBJ2-5; D is undetermined. This CDR3 is 13 amino acids long. The germline V gene encodes CDR1 SGHVS and CDR2 FNYEAQ. The V gene lost 1 base and the J gene lost 5 bases, with 8 bases spanning the gap. In DNA, the CDR3 is TGTGCCAGCAGCTTAGACAGTGTGGAGACCCAGTACTTC. Translated, it gives CASSLDSVETQYF.

This clonotype occurred a few times. At one of its ends the junction is not consistent with the germline gene, which may arise from a read error. The chain combines TRBV6-4 with TRBJ2-2; 8 bases agree with TRBD1. The CDR3 spans 16 residues. Per the germline V gene, CDR1 is MRHNA and CDR2 is SNTAGT. The DNA for the CDR3 is TGTGCAAGCAGTGACTCGACAGGGGAGAACACCGGGGAGCTGTTTTTT. It is translated as CASSDSTGENTGELFF.

This clonotype was counted only a few times. The genes are TRBV29-1 and TRBJ2-3, with D possibly matching TRBD1 (5 bases). This CDR3 comprises 14 residues. The V and J ends lost 1 base and 3 bases respectively, with 11 bases between them. Germline loops: CDR1 SQVTM, CDR2 ANQGSEA. In nucleotides, the CDR3 is TGCAGCGTTGAAGGTCTAGGGGATACAGATACGCAGTATTTT. It codes for CSVEGLGDTDTQYF.

The V and J genes are TRBV3-1 and TRBJ1-1, with D maybe TRBD1 (6 bases). Germline values: CDR1 LGHDT, CDR2 YNNKEL (reference sequence). The CDR3 is 15 residues long. V lost 5 bases and J lost 4, with 17 bases in between. The CDR3 loop is CASSAQGRGGTEAFF. CDR3 coding DNA: TGTGCCAGCAGCGCCCAGGGAAGGGGGGGCACTGAAGCTTTCTTT.